The 24 T cell receptor beta chains below come from one sample, sequenced in a study of shared clonotypes between healthy human individuals. Some clones are missing from TCRdb's copy, which holds only in-frame ones; the method was immunoSEQ multiplex PCR. The sample shows some 2,100,000 clones, around 95% of them seen only once. The sequenced sample was naive CD4+ T cells sorted from blood. Subset of the sample: CD45RA+ positively selected. The source of these receptors is a man in his late teens or twenties in good health.

The chain combines TRBV10-2 with TRBJ1-1, with a weak D call TRBD1 (5 bases). The V gene lost 2 bases and the J gene lost 0 bases, with 7 bases spanning the gap. Germline lookup yields CDR1 WSHSY and CDR2 SAAADI. The CDR3 extends over 14 amino acids. CDR3 nucleotide sequence: TGCGCCAGCAGTGAGGGGGCCTTGAACACTGAAGCTTTCTTT. This gives the protein CASSEGALNTEAFF.

A note on this clone: Germline is not matched at one junction end, which may reflect a read error. This chain uses TRBV7-7 with TRBJ1-5, with a tentative D call TRBD1 (6 bases). The CDR3 consists of 20 residues. Per germline, CDR1 SSHAT and CDR2 FNYEAQ (reference sequence). DNA for the CDR3: TGTGCTAGCAGCTTAGCGATTTTGAGGTCCAGGGGAAAACGGAATCAGCCCCAGCATTTT. As protein: CASSLAILRSRGKRNQPQHF. The variable domain in full, with the rest retrieved from reference TRBV7-7 and TRBJ1-5, is GAGVSQSPRYKVTKRGQDVTLRCDPISSHATLYWYQQALGQGPEFLTYFNYEAQPDKSGLPSDRFSAERPEGSISTLTIQRTEQRDSAMYRCASSLAILRSRGKRNQPQHFGDGTRLSIL.

The V call is TRBV27, the J call TRBJ2-7; 9 nucleotides line up with TRBD1. With 4 bases clipped from V and 2 bases from J, the junction kept 3 bases outside the gene matches. Germline V gives CDR1 MNHEY, CDR2 SMNVEV (reference sequence). The CDR3 runs 14 residues. CDR3 region: CASSSGTGPYEQYF. In DNA form, the CDR3 reads TGTGCCAGCAGTTCCGGGACAGGGCCCTACGAGCAGTACTTC.

The V gene is TRBV4-1, the J gene TRBJ2-7; 13 nucleotides agree with TRBD2. J was trimmed by 6 bases and V by 3 bases; bases with no gene match: 11. Germline CDR1 is MGHRA and CDR2 is YSYEKL. The CDR3 length is 17 residues. The CDR3, as DNA: TGCGCCAGCAGCCAGTTACTAGCGGGAGGGCCCCAGGGCGAGCAGTACTTC. Its protein is CASSQLLAGGPQGEQYF.

The chain recombines TRBV30 with TRBJ2-5, with 8 bases matching TRBD1. The DNA end favors TRBJ2-7, so the J call may be wrong. The CDR3 consists of 12 residues. Germline V gene data show CDR1 as GTSNPN and CDR2 as SVGIG (reference sequence). CDR3 bases: TGTGCCTGGGACGACAGGGGTCACGAGCAGTACTTC. This encodes CAWDDRGHEQYF.

The CDR3 spells CASSSGTSATGELFF. Here the CDR3 DNA reads TGCGCCAGCAGCTCCGGGACTAGTGCGACCGGGGAGCTGTTTTTT. The V call is TRBV5-1, the J call TRBJ2-2; 8 bases are a match to TRBD2. Germline V gives CDR1 SGHRS, CDR2 YFSETQ. CDR3 length equals 15 residues. With 3 bases clipped from V and 5 bases from J, the junction kept 6 bases outside the gene matches.

CDR3 coding DNA: TGTGCCAGCAGCTTTATGATCAGCACCGACGAGCAGTACTTC. This translates into CASSFMISTDEQYF. V is TRBV7-9 and J is TRBJ2-7; D unresolved. Germline V lookup: CDR1 SEHNR, CDR2 FQNEAQ (reference sequence). This CDR3 comprises 14 residues. Trimming took off 3 bases at V and 5 bases at J, with 14 bases between the two ends.

This chain uses TRBV11-2 with TRBJ2-3; D unresolved. CDR3 length: 13 amino acids. From germline, CDR1 is SGHAT and CDR2 FQNNGV. V shed 6 bases and J shed 0 bases, with 7 bases lying between them. The DNA of the CDR3 is TGTGCCAGCAGACCCTCTAGCACAGATACGCAGTATTTT. Its protein is CASRPSSTDTQYF.

The rearrangement links TRBV7-6 to TRBJ1-1, with D possibly matching TRBD1 (5 bases). Germline CDR1 SGHVS, CDR2 FNYEAQ. Trimming took 1 base from V and 0 from J, leaving 18 bases between them. The CDR3 covers 18 residues. CDR3 sequence (DNA): TGTGCCAGCAGCTTAGGACCACCCCAAGGGGTCATGAACACTGAAGCTTTCTTT. As protein: CASSLGPPQGVMNTEAFF.

CDR3: CASRNPGTISYEQYF. CDR3 sequence (DNA): TGTGCCAGCAGGAACCCCGGGACCATCTCCTACGAGCAGTACTTC. This chain connects TRBV2 to TRBJ2-7; D may correspond to TRBD1 or TRBD2 (5 bases each). The CDR3 is 15 residues long. Trimming removed 6 bases from V and 0 bases from J, with 15 bases in between. Germline V gives CDR1 SNHLY, CDR2 FYNNEI.

The chain has TRBV2 and TRBJ1-1, with a weak D call TRBD1 (5 bases). Deletions cut 6 bases from V and 1 base from J, with 12 bases between. This CDR3 region has 14 residues. Per the germline V gene, CDR1 is SNHLY and CDR2 is FYNNEI. In DNA, the CDR3 is TGTGCCAGCAGAGGGGACCCGGGGAACACTGAAGCTTTCTTT. It encodes CASRGDPGNTEAFF.

The chain couples TRBV11-2 to TRBJ1-2; D may be TRBD1 (6 bases). V was cut by 5 bases and J by 8 bases, with 15 bases left in between. The CDR3 runs to 13 residues. Germline lookup yields CDR1 SGHAT and CDR2 FQNNGV. CDR3 bases: TGTGCCAGCAGCCCAGGGGCAGGGCTCGGCTACACCTTC. Translation gives CASSPGAGLGYTF.

The genes are TRBV10-3 and TRBJ2-7; D is unresolved. Per the germline V gene, CDR1 is ENHRY and CDR2 is SYGVKD. The ends were cut back, 6 bases at V and 2 bases at J, with 11 bases in the middle. The CDR3 sequence is 13 residues long. The CDR3 protein is CAIRGWGTYEQYF. The CDR3 nucleotides are TGTGCCATCAGGGGGTGGGGTACCTACGAGCAGTACTTC.

CDR3 nucleotides: TGTGCCAGCAGCTTAAGAGACAGGGAAAATGAAAAACTGTTTTTT. Translated, it gives CASSLRDRENEKLFF. The rearrangement links TRBV7-9 to TRBJ1-4; TRBD1 aligns across 7 bases. Germline CDR1 reads SEHNR; CDR2 reads FQNEAQ (reference sequence). The CDR3 is 15 amino acids. The ends lost 2 bases at V and 5 bases at J; junction bases unmatched: 5.

V gene TRBV5-1 combines with J gene TRBJ1-4; no reliable D call. CDR1 is SGHRS and CDR2 is YFSETQ in the germline V gene. V lost 5 bases and J lost 6, with 17 bases in between. This CDR3 has 15 amino acids. Here the CDR3 DNA reads TGCGCCAGCAGGGGCCGTGGGGAGTGGGATGAAAAACTGTTTTTT. Translation gives CASRGRGEWDEKLFF.

This clone was picked up one time. The chain couples TRBV6-5 to TRBJ1-4; D is unclear. CDR1 MNHEY and CDR2 SVGAGI come from the germline V gene. Trimming removed 6 bases at V and 0 bases at J, with 11 bases between. This CDR3 spans 15 amino acids. The CDR3 DNA reads TGTGCCAGCAGGGATAACAGCGCAACTAATGAAAAACTGTTTTTT. It is translated as CASRDNSATNEKLFF.

The V call is TRBV10-3, the J call TRBJ2-3; D remains ambiguous. The CDR3 is made up of 14 amino acids. V lost 4 bases and J 4 bases, leaving 12 bases between the germline ends. The germline V gene encodes CDR1 ENHRY and CDR2 SYGVKD. This chain's CDR3 is CAISVSEQADTQYF. The CDR3 nucleotides read TGTGCCATCAGTGTGTCAGAGCAGGCAGATACGCAGTATTTT.

This clone was counted a few times. Other DNA sequences of this sample code for an identical CDR3. The CDR3 protein is CAWSVGGGADTQYF. The CDR3 nucleotides are TGTGCCTGGAGTGTTGGCGGGGGGGCAGATACGCAGTATTTT. The chain recombines TRBV30 with TRBJ2-3; 9 nucleotides match TRBD2. The CDR3 covers 14 residues. The germline CDR1 and CDR2 sequences are GTSNPN and SVGIG (reference sequence). Germline trimming cut 0 bases from V and 4 bases from J; bases unmatched to any gene: 2. Supplemented by reference TRBV30 and TRBJ2-3, the full variable domain reads SQTIHQWPATLVQPVGSPLSLECTVEGTSNPNLYWYRQAAGRGLQLLFYSVGIGQISSEVPQNLSASRPQDRQFILSSKKLLLSDSGFYLCAWSVGGGADTQYFGPGTRLTVL.

Remarks on this clone: Distinct nucleotide sequences in the sample also encode this CDR3. J is TRBJ2-7 and V is TRBV18, with 9 nucleotides matching TRBD1. The CDR3 is 15 residues long. CDR1 and CDR2 (germline): KGHSH, LQKENI. The ends lost 0 bases at V and 5 bases at J; junction bases unmatched: 5. CDR3 nucleotides: TGTGCCAGCTCACCACCGGGACAGGGTTTCCACGAGCAGTACTTC. It translates to CASSPPGQGFHEQYF.

J is TRBJ1-1 and V is TRBV7-9; D remains unclear. CDR1 is SEHNR and CDR2 is FQNEAQ in the germline V gene (reference sequence). CDR3 length: 15 amino acids. The V gene lost 5 bases and the J gene lost 1 base, with 14 bases spanning the gap. The DNA for the CDR3 is TGTGCCAGCAGCCAAAATCCCGGGCCGAACACTGAAGCTTTCTTT. It translates to CASSQNPGPNTEAFF.

This clone was observed once. Other nucleotide sequences in the sample specify the same CDR3. The CDR3 sequence is CASSLSWTGNSPLHF. The CDR3 nucleotides read TGTGCCAGCAGTTTATCTTGGACAGGGAATTCACCCCTCCACTTT. The chain is built from TRBV27 and TRBJ1-6, with TRBD1 identical over 8 bases. V dropped 0 bases and J dropped 7; count of bases not matched to a gene: 2. This CDR3 contains 15 residues. Per the germline V gene, CDR1 is MNHEY and CDR2 is SMNVEV (reference sequence).

In this sample, this clone turned up once. J is TRBJ2-1 and V is TRBV12-5; 10 bases fit TRBD2. Germline CDR1 and CDR2: LGHNT and FRNRAP. The V gene end was trimmed by 4 bases and the J gene end by 1 base; junction bases not matched to a gene: 7. This CDR3 has 17 residues. CDR3 DNA sequence: TGTGCTAGTGGTTCGTTGCTAGCGGGGGATTCCTACAATGAGCAGTTCTTC. Residues: CASGSLLAGDSYNEQFF.

The rearrangement uses TRBV11-2 and TRBJ2-3, with 10 bases aligning to TRBD2. The CDR3 length is 17 residues. Trimming took 5 bases from V and 4 from J; bases not matched to a gene: 12. CDR1 is SGHAT and CDR2 is FQNNGV in the germline V gene. The CDR3 DNA follows: TGTGCCAGCAGCCTCCTCTCTAGCGGGAGAACCCCAGATACGCAGTATTTT. Protein: CASSLLSSGRTPDTQYF.

This clone has more than one count but fewer than ten. Within the sample, other DNA sequences also encode this same CDR3. The chain combines TRBV6-5 with TRBJ1-1; D gene unclear. Germline V gives CDR1 MNHEY, CDR2 SVGAGI. V was clipped by 4 bases and J by 0 bases, with 3 bases between them. The CDR3 sequence is 12 residues long. CDR3: CASSSVNTEAFF. CDR3 in DNA: TGTGCCAGCAGTTCGGTGAACACTGAAGCTTTCTTT.